This T cell receptor (beta chain) is drawn from a study of T cells in Graves' hyperthyroidism and ophthalmopathy. Overall study: At the time of initial diagnosis and before any treatment, peripheral blood was collected. General observations from the study: Patients with ophthalmopathy were separated from those with stable hyperthyroidism by a 13 V-J model. Most clonotypes expanded in the thyroid (above 0.001) were also present in blood.

From RNA transcripts, TCR beta CDR3 regions were amplified. The TCR CDR3 was amplified in a first-round RT-PCR using the HTBI primer set. TCRdb independently ran MiXCR on the multiplex PCR reads; one entry per CDR3 protein. The sample lists almost 350,000 distinct CDR3 sequences; less than 20% were seen once. This CDR3 is built from 13 residues. CDR1 and CDR2 from the germline V gene are MNHEY and SVGAGI. Points on this clonotype: As yet, its antigen is unknown. The junction and the germline gene differ at one end; a read error may be behind it.

V is TRBV6-5 and J is TRBJ2-7, with TRBD2 as a possible D gene (6 bases). Specimen: blood. This TCR derives from a woman in her 40s with Graves' ophthalmopathy. The CDR3 bases are TGTGCCAGCAGTTACGGGACTCCCGGGGAGCTGTACTTC. This translates into CASSYGTPGELYF.